This TCR beta chain originates from a study of blood T cell repertoires in COVID-19. Study background: Spain, Italy and the United States supplied samples that represented acute and convalescent COVID-19. Sources were T cells, B-cell-depleted T cells, or PBMCs; the material itself was cDNA or gDNA.

Germline V lookup: CDR1 LGHDT, CDR2 YNNKEL (reference sequence). The CDR3 totals 16 residues. J gave up 4 bases and V 1 base, and 6 bases lay outside the gene matches. While infection was still active, Seattle patients were enrolled and then followed longitudinally. Authors' data handling: Reference gene primers were amplified, and this amplification served to estimate nucleated cell counts. TCRdb keeps only in-frame clones here, not all; method: immunoSEQ multiplex PCR. V and J calls plus clone size are reproduced from that table; the DNA served to infer D and trimming. The sample gives about 220,000 clones, approximately 85% of which show up once; about 2.5% is in the top ten.

The chain joins TRBV3-1 (or the pseudogene TRBV3-2) to TRBJ2-1; TRBD1 matches 8 bases. Sequenced input: peripheral blood. This TCR was sampled from a woman in her 70s with COVID-19, enrolled during active disease. Here the CDR3 reads CASSQASGQGYNEQFF. CDR3 DNA sequence: TGTGCCAGCAGCCAAGCTTCCGGACAGGGATACAATGAGCAGTTCTTC.